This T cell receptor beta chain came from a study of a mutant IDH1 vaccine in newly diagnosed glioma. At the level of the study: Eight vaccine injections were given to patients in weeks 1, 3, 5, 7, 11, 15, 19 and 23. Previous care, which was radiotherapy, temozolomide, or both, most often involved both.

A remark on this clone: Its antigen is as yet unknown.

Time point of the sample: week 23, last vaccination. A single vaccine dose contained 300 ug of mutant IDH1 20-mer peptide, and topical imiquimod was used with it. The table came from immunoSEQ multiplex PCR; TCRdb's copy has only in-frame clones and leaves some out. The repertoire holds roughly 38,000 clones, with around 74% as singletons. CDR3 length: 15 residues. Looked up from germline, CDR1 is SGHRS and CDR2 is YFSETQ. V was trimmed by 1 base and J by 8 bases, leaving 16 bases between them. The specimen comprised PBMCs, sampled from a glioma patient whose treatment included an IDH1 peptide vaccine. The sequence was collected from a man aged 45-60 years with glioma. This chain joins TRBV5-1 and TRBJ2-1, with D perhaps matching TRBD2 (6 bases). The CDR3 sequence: CASSLLGLETDEQFF. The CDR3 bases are TGCGCCAGCAGCTTGTTGGGACTTGAAACCGATGAGCAGTTCTTC.